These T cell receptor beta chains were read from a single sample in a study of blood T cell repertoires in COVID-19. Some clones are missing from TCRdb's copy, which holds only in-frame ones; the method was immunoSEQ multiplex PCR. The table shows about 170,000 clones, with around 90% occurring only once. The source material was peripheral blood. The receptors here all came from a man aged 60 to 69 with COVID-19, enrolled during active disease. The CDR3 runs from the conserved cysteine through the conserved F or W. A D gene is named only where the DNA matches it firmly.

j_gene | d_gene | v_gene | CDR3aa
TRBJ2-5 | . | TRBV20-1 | CGAGRETQYF
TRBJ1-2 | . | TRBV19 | CASSTAEGIWGYTF
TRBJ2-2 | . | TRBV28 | CASSSPGQKNTGELFF
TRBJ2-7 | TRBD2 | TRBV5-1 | CASSFNSGGSYEQYF
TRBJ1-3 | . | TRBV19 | CASSPPGAVGNTIYF
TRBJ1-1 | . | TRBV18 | CASSPRADNTEAFF
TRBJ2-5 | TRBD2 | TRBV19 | CASSRKRGIYETQYF
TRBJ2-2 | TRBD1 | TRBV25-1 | CASSRGTGSTGELFF
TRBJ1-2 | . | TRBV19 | CASGRTSGASYGYTF
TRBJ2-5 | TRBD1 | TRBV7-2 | CASSPEIRTGGQETQYF
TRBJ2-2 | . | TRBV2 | CASTRGNLASGELFF
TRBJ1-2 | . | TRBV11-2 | CASSPADFGYTF
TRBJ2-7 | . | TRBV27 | CASSLQGNFYEQYF
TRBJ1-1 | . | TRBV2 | CASIGQGGVRGTEAFF
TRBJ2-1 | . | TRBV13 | CASSLDGYNEQFF